This TCR beta chain appears in the sequencing data of a study of blood T cell repertoires in COVID-19. The junction had 3 bases not matched to a gene; V was cut back by 1 base and J by 0 bases. This CDR3 has 15 residues. CDR1 is SEHNR and CDR2 is FQNEAQ in the germline V gene (reference sequence). Clones were sequenced by immunoSEQ multiplex PCR, and TCRdb holds only the in-frame ones, with some missing. The sample comprises 200,000 to 300,000 clones, 84% of which are singletons, and 4.2% rests with the top ten. Material: peripheral blood. The chain has TRBV7-9 and TRBJ2-7; TRBD1 matches at 7 bases. This sequence originates from a man in his sixties with acute or convalescent COVID-19. The DNA for the CDR3 is TGTGCCAGCAGCTTAGTGACAGGGAGCTCCTACGAGCAGTACTTC. It encodes CASSLVTGSSYEQYF.